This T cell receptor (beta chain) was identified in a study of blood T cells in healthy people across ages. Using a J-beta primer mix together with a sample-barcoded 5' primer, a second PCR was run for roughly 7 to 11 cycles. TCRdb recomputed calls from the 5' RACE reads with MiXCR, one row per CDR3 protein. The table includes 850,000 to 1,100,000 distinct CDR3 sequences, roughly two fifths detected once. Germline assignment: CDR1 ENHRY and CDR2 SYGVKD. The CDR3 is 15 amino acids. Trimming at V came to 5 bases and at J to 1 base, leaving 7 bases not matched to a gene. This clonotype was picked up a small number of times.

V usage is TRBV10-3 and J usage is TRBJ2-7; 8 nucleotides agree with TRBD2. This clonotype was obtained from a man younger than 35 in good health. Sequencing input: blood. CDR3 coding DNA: TGTGCCATCAGTTCCAGGAGCGGGGGATCCTACGAGCAGTACTTC. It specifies CAISSRSGGSYEQYF.